By share of the sample, the clone carrying this T cell receptor (beta chain) is medium-sized. This specimen comes from a study of early T cells in non-severe SARS-CoV-2 infection. Study as a whole: Sequencing input comprised bulk RNA from unsorted whole blood; chain pairing was not available.

Individually, cDNA molecules had unique molecular identifiers attached to them. TCRdb itself ran the 5' RACE reads through MiXCR, one entry per CDR3 protein. The sample yields around 39,000 distinct CDR3 sequences, 5% to 6.5% seen once. This CDR3 comprises 13 residues. The V end lost 4 bases, the J end lost 3 bases, and 10 bases lay between the germline ends. Germline-derived CDR1 and CDR2 are SGHAT and FQNNGV. The V gene is TRBV11-2, the J gene TRBJ2-7, with D possibly being TRBD1 (5 bases). Sequencing was performed on whole blood, taken at baseline. This sequence originates from an adult who was a healthcare worker with PCR-confirmed SARS-CoV-2 infection or an uninfected control (not recorded which). The CDR3: CASSSTDYYEQYF. The CDR3 DNA follows: TGTGCCAGCAGCTCGACAGATTACTACGAGCAGTACTTC.